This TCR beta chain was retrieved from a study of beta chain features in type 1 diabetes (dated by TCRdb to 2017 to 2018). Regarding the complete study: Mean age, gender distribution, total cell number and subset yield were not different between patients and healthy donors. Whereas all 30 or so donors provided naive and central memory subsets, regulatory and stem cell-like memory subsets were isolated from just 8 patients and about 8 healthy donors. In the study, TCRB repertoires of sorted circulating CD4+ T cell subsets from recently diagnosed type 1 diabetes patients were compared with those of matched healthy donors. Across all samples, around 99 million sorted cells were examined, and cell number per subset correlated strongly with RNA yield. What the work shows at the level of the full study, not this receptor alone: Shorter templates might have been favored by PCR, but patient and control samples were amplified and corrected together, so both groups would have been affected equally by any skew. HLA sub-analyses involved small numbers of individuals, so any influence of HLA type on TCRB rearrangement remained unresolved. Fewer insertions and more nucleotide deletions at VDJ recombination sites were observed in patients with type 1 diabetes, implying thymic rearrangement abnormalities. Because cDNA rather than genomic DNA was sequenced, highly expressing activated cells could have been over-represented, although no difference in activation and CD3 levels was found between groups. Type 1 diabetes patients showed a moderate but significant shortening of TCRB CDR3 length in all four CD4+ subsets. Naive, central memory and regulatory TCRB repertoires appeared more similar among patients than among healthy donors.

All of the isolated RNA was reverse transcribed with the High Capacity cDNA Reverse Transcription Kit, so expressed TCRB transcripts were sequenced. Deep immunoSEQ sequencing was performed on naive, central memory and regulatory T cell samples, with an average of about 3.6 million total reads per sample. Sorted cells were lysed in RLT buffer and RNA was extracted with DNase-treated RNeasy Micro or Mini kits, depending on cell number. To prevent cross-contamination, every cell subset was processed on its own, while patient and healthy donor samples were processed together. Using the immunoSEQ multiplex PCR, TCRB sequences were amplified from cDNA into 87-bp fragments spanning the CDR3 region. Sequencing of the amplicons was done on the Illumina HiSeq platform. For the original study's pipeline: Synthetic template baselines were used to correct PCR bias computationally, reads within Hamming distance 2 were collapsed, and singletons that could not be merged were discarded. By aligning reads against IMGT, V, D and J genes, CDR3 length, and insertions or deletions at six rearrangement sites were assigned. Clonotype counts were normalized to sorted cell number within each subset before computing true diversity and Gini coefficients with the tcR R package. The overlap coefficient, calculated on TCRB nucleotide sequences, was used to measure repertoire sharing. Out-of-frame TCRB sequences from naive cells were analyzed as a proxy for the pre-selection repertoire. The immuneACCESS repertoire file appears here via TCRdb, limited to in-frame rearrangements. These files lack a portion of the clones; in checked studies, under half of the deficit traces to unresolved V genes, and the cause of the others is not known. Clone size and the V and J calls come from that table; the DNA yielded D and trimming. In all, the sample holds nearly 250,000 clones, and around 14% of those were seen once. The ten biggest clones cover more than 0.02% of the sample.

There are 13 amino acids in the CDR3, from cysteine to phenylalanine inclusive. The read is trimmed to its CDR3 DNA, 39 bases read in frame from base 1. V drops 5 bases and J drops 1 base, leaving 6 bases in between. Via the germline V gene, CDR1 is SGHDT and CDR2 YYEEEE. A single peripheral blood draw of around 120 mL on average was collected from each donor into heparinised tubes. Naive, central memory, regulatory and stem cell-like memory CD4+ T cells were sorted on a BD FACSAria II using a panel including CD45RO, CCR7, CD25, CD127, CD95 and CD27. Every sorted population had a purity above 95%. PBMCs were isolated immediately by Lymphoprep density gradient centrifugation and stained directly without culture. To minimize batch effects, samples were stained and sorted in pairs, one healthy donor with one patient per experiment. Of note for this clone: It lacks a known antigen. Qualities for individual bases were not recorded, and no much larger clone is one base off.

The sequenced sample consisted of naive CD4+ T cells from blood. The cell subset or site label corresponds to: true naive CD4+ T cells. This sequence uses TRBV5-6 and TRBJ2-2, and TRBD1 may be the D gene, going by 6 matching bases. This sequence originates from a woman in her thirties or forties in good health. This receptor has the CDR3 CASRTGNTGELFF. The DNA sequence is TGTGCCAGCAGGACAGGGAACACCGGGGAGCTGTTTTTT.